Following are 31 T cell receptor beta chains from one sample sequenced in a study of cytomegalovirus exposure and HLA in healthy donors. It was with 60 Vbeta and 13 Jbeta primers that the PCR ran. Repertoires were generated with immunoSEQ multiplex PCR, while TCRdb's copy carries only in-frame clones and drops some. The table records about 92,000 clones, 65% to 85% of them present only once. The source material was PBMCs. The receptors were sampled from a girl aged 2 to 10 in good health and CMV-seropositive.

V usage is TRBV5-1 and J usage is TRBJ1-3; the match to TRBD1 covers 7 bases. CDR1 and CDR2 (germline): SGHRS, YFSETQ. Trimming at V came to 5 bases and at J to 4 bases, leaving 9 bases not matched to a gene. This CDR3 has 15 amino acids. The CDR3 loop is CASRPGDRAGNTIYF. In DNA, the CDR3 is TGCGCCAGCAGACCGGGAGACAGGGCGGGAAACACCATATATTTT.

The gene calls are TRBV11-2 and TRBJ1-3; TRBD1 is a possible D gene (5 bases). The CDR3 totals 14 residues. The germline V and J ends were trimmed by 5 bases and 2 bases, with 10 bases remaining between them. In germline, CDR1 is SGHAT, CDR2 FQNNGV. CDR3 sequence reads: CASSLGGTGNTIYF. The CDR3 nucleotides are TGTGCCAGCAGCCTGGGGGGAACTGGAAACACCATATATTTT.

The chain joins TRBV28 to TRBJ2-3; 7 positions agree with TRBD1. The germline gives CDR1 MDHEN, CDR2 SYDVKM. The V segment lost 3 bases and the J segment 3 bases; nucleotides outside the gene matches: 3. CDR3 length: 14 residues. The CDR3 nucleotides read TGTGCCAGCAGTTTTAGGGGGCAAACAGATACGCAGTATTTT. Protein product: CASSFRGQTDTQYF.

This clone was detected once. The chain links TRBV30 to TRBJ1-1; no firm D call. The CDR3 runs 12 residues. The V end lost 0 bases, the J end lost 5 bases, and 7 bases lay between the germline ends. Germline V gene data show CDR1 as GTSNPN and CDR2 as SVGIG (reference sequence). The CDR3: CAWSVRGTEAFF. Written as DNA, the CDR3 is TGTGCCTGGAGTGTACGGGGTACTGAAGCTTTCTTT. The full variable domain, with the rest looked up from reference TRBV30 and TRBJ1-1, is SQTIHQWPATLVQPVGSPLSLECTVEGTSNPNLYWYRQAAGRGLQLLFYSVGIGQISSEVPQNLSASRPQDRQFILSSKKLLLSDSGFYLCAWSVRGTEAFFGQGTRLTVV.

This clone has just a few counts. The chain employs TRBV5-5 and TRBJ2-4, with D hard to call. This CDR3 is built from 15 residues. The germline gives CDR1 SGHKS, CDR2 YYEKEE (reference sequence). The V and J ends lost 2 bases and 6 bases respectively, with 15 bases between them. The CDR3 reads CASSLTPDSGNIQYF. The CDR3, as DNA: TGTGCCAGCAGCTTAACTCCTGACTCTGGAAACATTCAGTACTTC.

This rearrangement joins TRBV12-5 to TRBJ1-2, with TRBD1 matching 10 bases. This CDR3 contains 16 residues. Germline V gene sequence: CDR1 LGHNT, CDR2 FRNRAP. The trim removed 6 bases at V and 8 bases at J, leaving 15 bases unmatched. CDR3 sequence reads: CASGLTVGTGVPGYTF. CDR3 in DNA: TGTGCTAGTGGCCTGACTGTAGGGACAGGGGTTCCAGGCTACACCTTC.

CDR3 nucleotides: TGTGCCACCAGCAGATCCGGGACTTTGAATCAGCCCCAGCATTTT. Protein: CATSRSGTLNQPQHF. This chain connects TRBV15 to TRBJ1-5, with D possibly TRBD1 on 5 matching bases. Trimming cost V 2 bases and J 4 bases, with 12 bases left between them. The CDR3 runs to 15 residues. Germline V lookup: CDR1 LNHNV, CDR2 YYDKDF (reference sequence).

CDR3 sequence: CASRQLPRGELFF. The CDR3 DNA is TGTGCCAGCCGACAGCTACCGCGTGGGGAGCTGTTTTTT. The V call is TRBV25-1, the J call TRBJ2-2; D is perhaps TRBD1 (5 bases). There are 13 residues in the CDR3. Germline CDR1 and CDR2: MGHDK and SYGVNS. V was trimmed by 8 bases and J by 8 bases, leaving 15 bases between them.

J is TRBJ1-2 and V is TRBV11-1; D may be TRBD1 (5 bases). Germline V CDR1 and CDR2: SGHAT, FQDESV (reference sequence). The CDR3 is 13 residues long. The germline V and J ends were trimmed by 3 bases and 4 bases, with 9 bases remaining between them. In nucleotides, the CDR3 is TGTGCCAGCAGCTTGGGGGGGTCCTATGGCTACACCTTC. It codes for CASSLGGSYGYTF. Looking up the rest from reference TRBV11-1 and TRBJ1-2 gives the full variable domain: EAEVAQSPRYKITEKSQAVAFWCDPISGHATLYWYRQILGQGPELLVQFQDESVVDDSQLPKDRFSAERLKGVDSTLKIQPAELGDSAMYLCASSLGGSYGYTFGSGTRLTVV.

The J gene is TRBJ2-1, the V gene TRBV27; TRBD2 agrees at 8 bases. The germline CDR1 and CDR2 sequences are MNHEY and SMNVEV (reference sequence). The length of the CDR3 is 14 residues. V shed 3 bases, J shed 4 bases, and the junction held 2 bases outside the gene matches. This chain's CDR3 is CASSFTGGYNEQFF. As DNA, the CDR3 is TGTGCCAGCAGTTTCACGGGAGGGTACAATGAGCAGTTCTTC.

CDR3 nucleotides: TGTGCCAGCAGGGTGACTAGCGGGAGCCCTCAGCAGTACTTC. Translating gives CASRVTSGSPQQYF. The rearrangement uses TRBV27 and TRBJ2-7; 12 nucleotides align to TRBD2. There are 14 residues in the CDR3. Germline lookup yields CDR1 MNHEY and CDR2 SMNVEV (reference sequence). Trimming removed 6 bases from V and 8 bases from J; junction bases left unmatched: 8.

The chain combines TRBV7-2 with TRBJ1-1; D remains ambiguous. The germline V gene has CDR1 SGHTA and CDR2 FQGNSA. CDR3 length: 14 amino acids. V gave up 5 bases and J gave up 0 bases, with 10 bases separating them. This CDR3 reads CASSRRTVNTEAFF. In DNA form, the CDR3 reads TGTGCCAGCAGCAGGAGGACGGTGAACACTGAAGCTTTCTTT.

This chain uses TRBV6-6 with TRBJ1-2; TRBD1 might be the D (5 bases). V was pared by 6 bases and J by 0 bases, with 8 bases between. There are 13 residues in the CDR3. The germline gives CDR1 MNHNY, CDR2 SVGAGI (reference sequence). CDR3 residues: CASRTESNYGYTF. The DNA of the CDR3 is TGTGCCAGCAGGACAGAGTCTAACTATGGCTACACCTTC.

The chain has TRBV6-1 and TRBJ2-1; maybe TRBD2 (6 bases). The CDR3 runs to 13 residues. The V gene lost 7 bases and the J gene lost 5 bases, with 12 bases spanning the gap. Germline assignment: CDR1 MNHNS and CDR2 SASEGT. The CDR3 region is CASTSWEDNEQFF. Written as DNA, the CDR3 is TGTGCCAGCACCAGCTGGGAGGACAATGAGCAGTTCTTC.

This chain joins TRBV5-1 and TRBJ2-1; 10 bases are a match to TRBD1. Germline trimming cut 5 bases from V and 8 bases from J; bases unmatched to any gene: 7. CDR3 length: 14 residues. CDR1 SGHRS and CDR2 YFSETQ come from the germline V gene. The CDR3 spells CASRRQGAPDEQFF. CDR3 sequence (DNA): TGCGCCAGCAGAAGACAGGGGGCGCCGGATGAGCAGTTCTTC.

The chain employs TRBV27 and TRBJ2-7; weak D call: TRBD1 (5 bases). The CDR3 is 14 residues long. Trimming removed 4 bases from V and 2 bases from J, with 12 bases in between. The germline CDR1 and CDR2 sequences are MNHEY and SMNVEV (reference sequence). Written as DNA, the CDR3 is TGTGCCAGCAGTTCCCGGCAGGGCCCCTACGAGCAGTACTTC. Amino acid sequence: CASSSRQGPYEQYF.

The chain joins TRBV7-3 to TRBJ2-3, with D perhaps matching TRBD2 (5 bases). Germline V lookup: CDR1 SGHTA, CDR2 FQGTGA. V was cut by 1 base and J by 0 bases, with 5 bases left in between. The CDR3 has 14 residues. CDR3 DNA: TGTGCCAGCAGCTTAAGCGGGAGCACAGATACGCAGTATTTT. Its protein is CASSLSGSTDTQYF. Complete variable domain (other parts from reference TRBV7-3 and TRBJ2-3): GAGVSQTPSNKVTEKGKYVELRCDPISGHTALYWYRQSLGQGPEFLIYFQGTGAADDSGLPNDRFFAVRPEGSVSTLKIQRTERGDSAVYLCASSLSGSTDTQYFGPGTRLTVL.

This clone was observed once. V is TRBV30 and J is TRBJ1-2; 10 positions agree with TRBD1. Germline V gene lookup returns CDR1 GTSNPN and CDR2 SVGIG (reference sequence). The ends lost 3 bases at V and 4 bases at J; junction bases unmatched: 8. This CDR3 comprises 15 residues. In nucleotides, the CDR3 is TGTGCCTGGAGGGGACAGGGGTCCGTTAGCTATGGCTACACCTTC. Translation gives CAWRGQGSVSYGYTF.

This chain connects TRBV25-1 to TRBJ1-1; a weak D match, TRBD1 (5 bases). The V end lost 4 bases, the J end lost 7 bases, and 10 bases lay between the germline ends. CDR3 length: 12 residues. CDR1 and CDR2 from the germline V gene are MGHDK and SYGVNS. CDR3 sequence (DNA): TGTGCCAGCAGTGGTTGGGGCCTTGAAGCTTTCTTT. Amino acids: CASSGWGLEAFF.

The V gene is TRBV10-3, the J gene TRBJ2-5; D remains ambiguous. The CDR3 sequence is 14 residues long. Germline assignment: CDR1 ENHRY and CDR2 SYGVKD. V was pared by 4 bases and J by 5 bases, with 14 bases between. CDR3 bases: TGTGCCATCAGTGGACTGGATTTGTGGGAGACCCAGTACTTC. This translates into CAISGLDLWETQYF.

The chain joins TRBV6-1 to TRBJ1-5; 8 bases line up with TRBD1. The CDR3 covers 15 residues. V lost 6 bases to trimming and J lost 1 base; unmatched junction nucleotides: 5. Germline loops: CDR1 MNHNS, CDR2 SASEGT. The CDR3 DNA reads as TGTGCCAGCAGACTACAGGGGGTGAGCAATCAGCCCCAGCATTTT. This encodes CASRLQGVSNQPQHF.

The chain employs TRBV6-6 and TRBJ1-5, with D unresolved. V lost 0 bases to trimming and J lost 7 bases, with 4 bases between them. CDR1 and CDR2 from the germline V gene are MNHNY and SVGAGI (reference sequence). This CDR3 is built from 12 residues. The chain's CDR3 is CASSYSEQPQHF. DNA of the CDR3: TGTGCCAGCAGTTACTCTGAGCAGCCCCAGCATTTT.

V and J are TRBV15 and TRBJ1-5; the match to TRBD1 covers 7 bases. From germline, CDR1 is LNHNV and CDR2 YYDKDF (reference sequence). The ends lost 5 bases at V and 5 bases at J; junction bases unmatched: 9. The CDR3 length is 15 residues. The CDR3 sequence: CATSVDRDGDQPQHF. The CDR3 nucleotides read TGTGCCACCAGCGTCGACAGGGATGGGGATCAGCCCCAGCATTTT.

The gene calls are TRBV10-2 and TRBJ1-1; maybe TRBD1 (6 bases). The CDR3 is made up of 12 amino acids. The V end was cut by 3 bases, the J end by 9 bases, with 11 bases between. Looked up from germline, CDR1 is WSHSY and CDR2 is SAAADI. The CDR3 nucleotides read TGCGCCAGCAGTGACTGGACAGACCAAGCTTTCTTT. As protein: CASSDWTDQAFF.

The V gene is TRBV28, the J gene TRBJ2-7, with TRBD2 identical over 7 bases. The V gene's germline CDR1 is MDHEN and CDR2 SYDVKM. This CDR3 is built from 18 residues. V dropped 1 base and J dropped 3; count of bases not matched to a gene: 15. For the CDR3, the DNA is TGTGCCAGCAGTTTATCCCTATCTTCCAGCGGGACCCTCTACGAGCAGTACTTC. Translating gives CASSLSLSSSGTLYEQYF.

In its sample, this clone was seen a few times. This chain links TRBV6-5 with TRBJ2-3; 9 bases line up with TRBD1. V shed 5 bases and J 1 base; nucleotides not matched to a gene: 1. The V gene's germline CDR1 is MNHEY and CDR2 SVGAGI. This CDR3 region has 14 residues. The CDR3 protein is CASSRTGGTDTQYF. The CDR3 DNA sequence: TGTGCCAGCAGTCGGACAGGGGGCACAGATACGCAGTATTTT.

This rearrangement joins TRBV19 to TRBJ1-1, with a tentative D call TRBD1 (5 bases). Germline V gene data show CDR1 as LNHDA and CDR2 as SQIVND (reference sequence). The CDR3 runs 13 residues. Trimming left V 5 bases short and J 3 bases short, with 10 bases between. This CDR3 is CASSSGSDTEAFF. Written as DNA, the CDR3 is TGTGCCAGTAGTTCAGGGTCTGACACTGAAGCTTTCTTT. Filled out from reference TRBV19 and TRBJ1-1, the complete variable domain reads DGGITQSPKYLFRKEGQNVTLSCEQNLNHDAMYWYRQDPGQGLRLIYYSQIVNDFQKGDIAEGYSVSREKKESFPLTVTSAQKNPTAFYLCASSSGSDTEAFFGQGTRLTVV.

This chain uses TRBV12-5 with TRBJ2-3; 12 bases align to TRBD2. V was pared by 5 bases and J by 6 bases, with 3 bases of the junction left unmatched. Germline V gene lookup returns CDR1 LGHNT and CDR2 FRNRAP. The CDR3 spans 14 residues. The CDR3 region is CASGLTSGSDTQYF. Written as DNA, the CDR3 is TGTGCTAGTGGTCTGACTAGCGGGAGTGATACGCAGTATTTT.

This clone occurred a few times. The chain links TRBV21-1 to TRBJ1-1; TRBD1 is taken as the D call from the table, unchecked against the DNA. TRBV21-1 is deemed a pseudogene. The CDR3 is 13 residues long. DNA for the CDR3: TGTGCCACCCCGGTGGGCACGAACACTGAAGCTTTCTTT. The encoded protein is CATPVGTNTEAFF.

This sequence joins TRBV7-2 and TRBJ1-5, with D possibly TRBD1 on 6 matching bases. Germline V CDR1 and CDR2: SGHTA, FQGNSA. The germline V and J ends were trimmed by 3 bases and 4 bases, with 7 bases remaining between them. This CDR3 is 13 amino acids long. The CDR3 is CASSFGQNQPQHF. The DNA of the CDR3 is TGTGCCAGCAGCTTTGGACAGAATCAGCCCCAGCATTTT.

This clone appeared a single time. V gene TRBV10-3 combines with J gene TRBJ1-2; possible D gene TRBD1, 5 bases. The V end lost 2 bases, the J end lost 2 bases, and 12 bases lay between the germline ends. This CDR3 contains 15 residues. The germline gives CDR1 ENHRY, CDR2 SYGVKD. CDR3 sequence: CAISEADSQNYGYTF. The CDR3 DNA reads TGTGCCATCAGTGAGGCTGACAGTCAAAACTATGGCTACACCTTC.